This TCR beta chain was identified during a study of T cells in Graves' hyperthyroidism and ophthalmopathy. Study at large: Before treatment of any kind, peripheral blood was taken at initial diagnosis. Study results and caveats: A model of 13 V-J pairs discriminated ophthalmopathy from stable hyperthyroidism.

In regard to this clonotype: Its specificity is not known.

RNA transcripts were the template for amplifying TCR beta CDR3 regions. The HTBI primer set was used in a first-round RT-PCR of the TCR CDR3. TCRdb itself ran the multiplex PCR reads through MiXCR, one entry per CDR3 protein. The sample has around 300,000 distinct CDR3 sequences, 25% to 30% seen once. Researchers barred patients who had uncontrolled infection, other autoimmune disease, pregnancy or lactation. For the diagnoses, clinical symptoms, serum thyroxine and TRAb, thyroid ultrasound and orbital computed tomography were used. Trimming pared 6 bases from V and 4 bases from J, leaving 16 bases between. Germline V gene sequence: CDR1 SGHVS, CDR2 FQNEAQ. The CDR3 sequence is 14 residues long.

The sequenced sample consisted of blood. The clonotype was recovered from a man aged 40-49 years with Graves' hyperthyroidism that later progressed to Graves' ophthalmopathy. The gene calls are TRBV7-8 and TRBJ2-7; a possible D gene is TRBD2 (5 bases). As DNA, the CDR3 is TGTGCCAGCAGTCGCAAAGCGGACCAGTACGAGCAGTACTTC. The encoded protein is CASSRKADQYEQYF.